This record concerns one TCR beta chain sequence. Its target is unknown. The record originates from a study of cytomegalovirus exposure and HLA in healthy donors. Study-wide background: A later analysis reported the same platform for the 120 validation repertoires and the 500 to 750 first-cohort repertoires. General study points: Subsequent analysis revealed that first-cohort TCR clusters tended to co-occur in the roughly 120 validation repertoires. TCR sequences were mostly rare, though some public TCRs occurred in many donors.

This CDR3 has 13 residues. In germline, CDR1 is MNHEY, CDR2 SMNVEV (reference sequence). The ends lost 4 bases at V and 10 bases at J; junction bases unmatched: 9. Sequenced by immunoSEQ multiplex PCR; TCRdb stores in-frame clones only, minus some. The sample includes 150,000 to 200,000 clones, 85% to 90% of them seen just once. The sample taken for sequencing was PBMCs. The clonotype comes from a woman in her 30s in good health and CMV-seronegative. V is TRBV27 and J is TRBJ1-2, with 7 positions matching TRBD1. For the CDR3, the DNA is TGTGCCAGCAGTTCCATGACAGGGACACTCTACACCTTC. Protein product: CASSSMTGTLYTF.